These T cell receptor beta chains were read from a single sample in a study of CD8 T cells in ankylosing spondylitis. TCRdb ran MiXCR on the 5' RACE reads and lists one entry per CDR3 protein. Here the sample spans around 430,000 distinct CDR3 sequences, more than 15% being singletons. Sample: blood, either unsorted or a sorted T cell fraction (not recorded which). Receptor source: a male donor with ankylosing spondylitis. The CDR3 runs from the conserved cysteine through the conserved F or W. D genes are given only for firm matches. Size values are once, few and many counts, or a class for expanded clones, and some rows have none.

D gene: TRBD2
V gene: TRBV5-1
clone size: NA
J gene: TRBJ2-5
CDR3 DNA: TGCGCCAGCAGCCCGGGAGGGGGGGCACCCCTCGGGACCCAGTACTTC
CDR3 protein: CASSPGGGAPLGTQYF

D gene: TRBD2
V gene: TRBV12-3/TRBV12-4
clone size: NA
J gene: TRBJ2-2
CDR3 DNA: TGTGCCAGCAGTTTACGGACTAGCGGGGACGGGGAGCTGTTTTTT
CDR3 protein: CASSLRTSGDGELFF

D gene: TRBD2
V gene: TRBV7-8
clone size: few
J gene: TRBJ2-1
CDR3 DNA: TGTGCCAGCAGCTTAGGTAGCGGGGGGTACAATGAGCAGTTCTTC
CDR3 protein: CASSLGSGGYNEQFF

D gene: NA
V gene: TRBV18
clone size: NA
J gene: TRBJ2-7
CDR3 DNA: TGTGCCAGCTCACCATCCGGGACCAGGGGCGGCTACGAGCAGTACTTC
CDR3 protein: CASSPSGTRGGYEQYF

D gene: NA
V gene: TRBV18
clone size: few
J gene: TRBJ2-5
CDR3 DNA: TGTGCCAGCTCACCACCGTCAGCGGGTTTACAAGAGACCCAGTACTTC
CDR3 protein: CASSPPSAGLQETQYF

D gene: NA
V gene: TRBV12-3/TRBV12-4
clone size: few
J gene: TRBJ1-1
CDR3 DNA: TGTGCCAGCAGTTCCCCGGTGGGCACTGAAGCTTTCTTT
CDR3 protein: CASSSPVGTEAFF

D gene: NA
V gene: TRBV2
clone size: many
J gene: TRBJ2-7
CDR3 DNA: TGTGCCAGCAACCCCCCCTATAGGGAGCAGTACTTC
CDR3 protein: CASNPPYREQYF

D gene: TRBD1
V gene: TRBV7-3
clone size: NA
J gene: TRBJ1-5
CDR3 DNA: TGTGCCAGCAGCTTAACGACGATAGGACAGGGAATAGGAAATCAGCCCCAGCATTTT
CDR3 protein: CASSLTTIGQGIGNQPQHF

D gene: NA
V gene: TRBV4-1
clone size: NA
J gene: TRBJ1-2
CDR3 DNA: TGCGCCAGCAGCCTGGGGGGGGGCGGGGACTATGGCTACACCTTC
CDR3 protein: CASSLGGGGDYGYTF

D gene: TRBD2
V gene: TRBV20-1
clone size: few
J gene: TRBJ2-7
CDR3 DNA: TGCAGTGTTGAGCGGGGGGGGTACGAGCAGTACTTC
CDR3 protein: CSVERGGYEQYF

D gene: NA
V gene: TRBV29-1
clone size: few
J gene: TRBJ2-7
CDR3 DNA: TGCAGCGTTGAAGCGGGGGAGACTTACGAGCAGTACTTC
CDR3 protein: CSVEAGETYEQYF

D gene: NA
V gene: TRBV5-6
clone size: many
J gene: TRBJ2-1
CDR3 DNA: TGTGCCAGCAGTGAGACGCACAATGAGCAGTTCTTC
CDR3 protein: CASSETHNEQFF

D gene: NA
V gene: TRBV10-3
clone size: many
J gene: TRBJ1-1
CDR3 DNA: TGTGCCATCAGTGAGTCGAAGAACACTGAAGCTTTCTTT
CDR3 protein: CAISESKNTEAFF

D gene: NA
V gene: TRBV18
clone size: once
J gene: TRBJ2-7
CDR3 DNA: TGTGCCAGCTCACCGGGGATATTAAGCTCCTACGAGCAGTACTTC
CDR3 protein: CASSPGILSSYEQYF

D gene: NA
V gene: TRBV4-1
clone size: few
J gene: TRBJ1-2
CDR3 DNA: TGCGCCAGCAGCCAAGACGCAGGGCTGGGCTACACCTTC
CDR3 protein: CASSQDAGLGYTF

D gene: NA
V gene: TRBV2
clone size: once
J gene: TRBJ2-1
CDR3 DNA: TGTGCCAGCAGCGGGGAAGCGGGTCGGGGCAATGAGCAGTTCTTC
CDR3 protein: CASSGEAGRGNEQFF

D gene: NA
V gene: TRBV21-1
clone size: few
J gene: TRBJ2-2
CDR3 DNA: TGTGCCAGCAGCAAAGTCCTCGAAGGGCGGCGATTTCTTTTCGTTCGATGCACCGGGGAGCTGTTTTTT
CDR3 protein: CASSKVLEGRRFLFVRCTGELFF

D gene: NA
V gene: TRBV20-1
clone size: NA
J gene: TRBJ1-4
CDR3 DNA: TGCAGTGCCAGCCCAGGGAAACTGTTTTTT
CDR3 protein: CSASPGKLFF

D gene: TRBD1
V gene: TRBV9
clone size: NA
J gene: TRBJ2-3
CDR3 DNA: TGTGCCAGCAGCGTACTAGAAGGGACAGGGTCAGATACGCAGTATTTT
CDR3 protein: CASSVLEGTGSDTQYF

D gene: NA
V gene: TRBV7-2
clone size: NA
J gene: TRBJ2-4
CDR3 DNA: TGTGCCAGCAGCTTGATAGGCCCAGGGAACATTCAGTACTTC
CDR3 protein: CASSLIGPGNIQYF

D gene: NA
V gene: TRBV4-3
clone size: many
J gene: TRBJ1-6
CDR3 DNA: TGCGCCAGCAGCCAAGCATTGAGTATAGGGTCACCCCTCCACTTT
CDR3 protein: CASSQALSIGSPLHF

D gene: TRBD1
V gene: TRBV29-1
clone size: NA
J gene: TRBJ1-4
CDR3 DNA: TGCAGCGTCGCGGGACAGGGCGGTGAAAAACTGTTTTTT
CDR3 protein: CSVAGQGGEKLFF

D gene: TRBD1
V gene: TRBV6-6
clone size: NA
J gene: TRBJ1-6
CDR3 DNA: TGTGCCAGCAGTTTACAGGGGATGGCACCCCTCCACTTT
CDR3 protein: CASSLQGMAPLHF

D gene: TRBD2
V gene: TRBV20-1
clone size: NA
J gene: TRBJ2-3
CDR3 DNA: TGCAGTGCTCTCCGGGACTACACAGATACGCAGTATTTT
CDR3 protein: CSALRDYTDTQYF

D gene: NA
V gene: TRBV20-1
clone size: many
J gene: TRBJ1-1
CDR3 DNA: TGCAGTGCTAGTCTCCCGGGCCCTAACACTGAAGCTTTCTTT
CDR3 protein: CSASLPGPNTEAFF

D gene: TRBD2
V gene: TRBV20-1
clone size: few
J gene: TRBJ2-2
CDR3 DNA: TGCAGTGCTACCCGGGGCGCGGGAGGCACCGGGGAGCTGTTTTTT
CDR3 protein: CSATRGAGGTGELFF

D gene: NA
V gene: TRBV11-1
clone size: NA
J gene: TRBJ2-7
CDR3 DNA: TGTGCCAGCAGCTTAGTGCCCATTGGGCTTGGGAGCGAGCAGTACTTC
CDR3 protein: CASSLVPIGLGSEQYF

D gene: NA
V gene: TRBV27
clone size: few
J gene: TRBJ1-6
CDR3 DNA: TGTGCCAGCAGTTTGGCCCCCCGGAATTCACCCCTCCACTTT
CDR3 protein: CASSLAPRNSPLHF

D gene: TRBD1
V gene: TRBV5-1
clone size: few
J gene: TRBJ2-5
CDR3 DNA: TGCGCCAGCAGCCTGGGGACAGGGGGCTTCGAAGAGACCCAGTACTTC
CDR3 protein: CASSLGTGGFEETQYF